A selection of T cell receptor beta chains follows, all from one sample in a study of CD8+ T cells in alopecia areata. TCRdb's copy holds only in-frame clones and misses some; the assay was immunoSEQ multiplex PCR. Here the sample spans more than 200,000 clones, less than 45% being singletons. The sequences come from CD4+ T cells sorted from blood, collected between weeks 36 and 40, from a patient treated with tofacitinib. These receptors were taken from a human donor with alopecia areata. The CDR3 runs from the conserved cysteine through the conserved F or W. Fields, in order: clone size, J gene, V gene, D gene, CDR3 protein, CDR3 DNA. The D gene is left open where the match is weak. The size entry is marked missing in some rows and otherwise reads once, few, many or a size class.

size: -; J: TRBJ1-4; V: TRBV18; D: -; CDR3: CASSRASFATNEKLFF; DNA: TGTGCCAGCTCACGGGCCAGCTTTGCAACTAATGAAAAACTGTTTTTT
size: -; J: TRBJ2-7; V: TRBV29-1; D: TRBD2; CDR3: CSVEFPGSSGRGEQYF; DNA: TGCAGCGTTGAATTCCCCGGAAGTAGCGGGAGAGGGGAGCAGTACTTC
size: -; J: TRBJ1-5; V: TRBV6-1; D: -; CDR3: CASRANQPQHF; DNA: TGTGCCAGCAGAGCTAATCAGCCCCAGCATTTT
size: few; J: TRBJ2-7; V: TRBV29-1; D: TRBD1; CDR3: CSVRDRLTYEQYF; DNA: TGCAGCGTTAGGGACAGATTGACTTACGAGCAGTACTTC
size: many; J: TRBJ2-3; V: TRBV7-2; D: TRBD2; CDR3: CASSLLWSGSGADTQYF; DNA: TGTGCCAGCAGCTTACTTTGGAGCGGGAGTGGTGCAGATACGCAGTATTTT
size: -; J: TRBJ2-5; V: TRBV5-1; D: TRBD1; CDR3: CASSLAGDREETQYF; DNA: TGCGCCAGCAGCTTGGCCGGGGACAGGGAAGAGACCCAGTACTTC
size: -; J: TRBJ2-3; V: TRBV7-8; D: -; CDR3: CASSLGGDLNTDTQYF; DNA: TGTGCCAGCAGCTTAGGTGGTGACTTAAACACAGATACGCAGTATTTT
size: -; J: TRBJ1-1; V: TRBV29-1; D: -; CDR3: CSVGVLEAFF; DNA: TGCAGCGTTGGAGTTTTAGAAGCTTTCTTT
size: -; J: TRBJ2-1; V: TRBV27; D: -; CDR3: CASSREPSYNEQFF; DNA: TGTGCCAGCAGCCGGGAGCCCTCCTACAATGAGCAGTTCTTC
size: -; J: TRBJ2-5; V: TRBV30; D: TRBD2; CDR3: CAWSVRGGQTQYF; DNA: TGTGCCTGGAGTGTACGGGGGGGACAGACCCAGTACTTC
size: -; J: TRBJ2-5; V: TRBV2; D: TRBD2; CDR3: CASSESSGSLKTQYF; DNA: TGTGCCAGCAGTGAGTCTAGCGGGAGTCTTAAGACCCAGTACTTC
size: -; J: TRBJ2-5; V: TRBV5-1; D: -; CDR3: CASSPAGRLETQYF; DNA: TGCGCCAGCAGCCCGGCAGGGCGGTTGGAGACCCAGTACTTC
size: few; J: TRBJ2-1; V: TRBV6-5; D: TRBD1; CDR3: CASRDPGTGLNEQFF; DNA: TGTGCCAGCAGAGACCCCGGGACAGGGTTAAATGAGCAGTTCTTC
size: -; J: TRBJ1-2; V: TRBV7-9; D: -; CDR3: CASSTGQGIGYTF; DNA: TGTGCCAGCAGCACCGGGCAGGGGATTGGCTACACCTTC
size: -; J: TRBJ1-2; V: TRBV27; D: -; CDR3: CASSPSLQGQYGYTF; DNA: TGTGCCAGCAGTCCCTCCCTGCAGGGGCAATATGGCTACACCTTC
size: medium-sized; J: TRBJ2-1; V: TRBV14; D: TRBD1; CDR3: CASSQKTGWHNEQFF; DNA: TGTGCCAGCAGCCAAAAGACAGGGTGGCACAATGAGCAGTTCTTC
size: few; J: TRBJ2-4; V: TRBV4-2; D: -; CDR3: CASSQDESKNIQYF; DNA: TGTGCCAGCAGCCAAGATGAGAGCAAAAACATTCAGTACTTC
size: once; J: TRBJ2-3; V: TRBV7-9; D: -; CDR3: CASSWSSGTGDTQYF; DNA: TGTGCCAGCAGCTGGTCTAGCGGGACAGGAGATACGCAGTATTTT
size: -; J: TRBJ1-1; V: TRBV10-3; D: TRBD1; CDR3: CAARLGQDTEAFF; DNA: TGTGCCGCCCGCCTTGGACAGGACACTGAAGCTTTCTTT
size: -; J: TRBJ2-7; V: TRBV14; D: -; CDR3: CASSLQGYEQYF; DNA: TGTGCCAGCAGCCTACAGGGCTACGAGCAGTACTTC
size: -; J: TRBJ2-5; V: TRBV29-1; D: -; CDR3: CSVEGRESQETQYF; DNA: TGCAGCGTTGAAGGGCGCGAGAGTCAAGAGACCCAGTACTTC
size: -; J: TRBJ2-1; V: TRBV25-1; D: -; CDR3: CASSDPLVEQFF; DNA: TGTGCCAGCAGTGACCCTCTCGTCGAGCAGTTCTTC
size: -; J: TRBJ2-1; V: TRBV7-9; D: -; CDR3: CASSLVRSGTEEQFF; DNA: TGTGCCAGCAGCTTAGTGCGTTCGGGGACGGAGGAGCAGTTCTTC
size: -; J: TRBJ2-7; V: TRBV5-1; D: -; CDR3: CASSLVSRSSSYEQYF; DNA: TGCGCCAGCAGCTTGGTTTCCAGGTCCAGCTCCTACGAGCAGTACTTC
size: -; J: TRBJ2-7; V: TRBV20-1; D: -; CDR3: CSAPGGYEQYF; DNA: TGCAGTGCACCCGGGGGCTACGAGCAGTACTTC
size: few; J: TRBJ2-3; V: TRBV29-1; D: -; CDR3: CSVGTDTQYF; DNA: TGCAGCGTTGGTACGGATACGCAGTATTTT
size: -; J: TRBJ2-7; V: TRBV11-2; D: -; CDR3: CASSLSRGVLDEQYF; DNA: TGTGCCAGCAGCCTCTCGAGGGGGGTTCTTGACGAGCAGTACTTC
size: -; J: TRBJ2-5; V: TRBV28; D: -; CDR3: CASSLYPGSVTQYF; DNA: TGTGCCAGCAGTTTATATCCGGGCTCGGTGACCCAGTACTTC
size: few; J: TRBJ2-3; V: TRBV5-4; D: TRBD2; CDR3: CASSSEGGGPTDTQYF; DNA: TGTGCCAGCAGTTCAGAGGGCGGGGGACCCACAGATACGCAGTATTTT